The subject of this entry is one T cell receptor beta chain. Every bit of the isolated RNA underwent reverse transcription, so sequencing read expressed TCRB transcripts. The assay was immunoSEQ multiplex PCR, and TCRdb's table has in-frame clones only and misses some. The sample includes hundreds of thousands of clones, about 12% seen only once; the top ten take under 0.02%. Researchers reported sorting CD4+ naive, central memory, regulatory and stem cell-like memory cells via CD45RO/CCR7/CD25/CD127/CD95/CD27. CDR1 is LGHNA, CDR2 YSLEER, per germline. The CDR3 spans 16 residues. V lost 1 base and J lost 4, with 13 bases in between. These data originate in a study of beta chain features in type 1 diabetes. For the study at large: The patients were much like the healthy donors in age, gender and cell yields.

The chain uses TRBV4-3 and TRBJ2-2, with D possibly being TRBD1 (6 bases). This TCR came from a man in his late teens or twenties in good health. The sequenced material came from naive CD4+ T cells from blood. CDR3 sequence: CASSQAPGHTTGELFF. The CDR3 DNA is TGCGCCAGCAGCCAAGCGCCGGGACATACCACCGGGGAGCTGTTTTTT.